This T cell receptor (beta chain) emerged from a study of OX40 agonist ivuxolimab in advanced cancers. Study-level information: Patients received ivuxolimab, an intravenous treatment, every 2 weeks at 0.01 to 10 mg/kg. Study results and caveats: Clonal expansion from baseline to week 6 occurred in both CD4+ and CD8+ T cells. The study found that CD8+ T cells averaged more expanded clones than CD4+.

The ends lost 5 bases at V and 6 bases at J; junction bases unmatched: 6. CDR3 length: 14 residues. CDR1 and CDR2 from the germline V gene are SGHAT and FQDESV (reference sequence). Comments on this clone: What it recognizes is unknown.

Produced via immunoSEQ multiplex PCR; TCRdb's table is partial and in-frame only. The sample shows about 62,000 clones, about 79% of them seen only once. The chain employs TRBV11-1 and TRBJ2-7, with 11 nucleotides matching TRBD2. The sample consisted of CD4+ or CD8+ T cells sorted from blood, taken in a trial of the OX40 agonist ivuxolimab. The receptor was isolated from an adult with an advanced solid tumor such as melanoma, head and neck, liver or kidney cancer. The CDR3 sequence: CASSKTSGDAEQYF. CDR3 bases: TGTGCCAGCAGCAAGACTAGCGGGGATGCCGAGCAGTACTTC.